Sequencing of this TCR beta chain was carried out in a study of blood T cell repertoires in COVID-19 (dated by TCRdb to 2020 to 2021). At the level of the whole study: Samples from collaborators originated in the United States, Italy and Spain and spanned both the acute and convalescent phases of COVID-19. The prospective study material was composed of cDNA or gDNA derived from T cells, B-cell-depleted T cells, or PBMCs. The dataset comprised deeply sampled blood TCRbeta repertoires from subjects exposed to, actively infected with, or recovered from COVID-19. A freely available public database, intended as a resource for researchers studying the immune response to SARS-CoV-2, is where the repertoires were released. Samples came from the ongoing ImmuneRACE study (first 160 participants) plus 1,254 subjects from 6 global collaborators. A de-identified subject ID, COVID-19 status, age in years and sex were almost always included in the sample metadata. Where available, HLA class I and class II types were obtained from metadata supplied by the sample provider rather than from assay-based typing.

The full study reports these points: The quantity of clinical and demographic metadata differed by source and by participant and was supplied without curation.

The immunoSEQ Assay, a bias-controlled multiplex PCR, was used to amplify TCRbeta CDR3 regions from genomic DNA. The authors processed their data as follows. Nucleated cell counts per sample were estimated from amplification of reference gene primers within the assay. To quantify the absolute abundance of each unique TCRbeta CDR3 rearrangement, sequence reads were collapsed and filtered. Productive Simpson clonality was computed per sample as the square root of Simpson's diversity index over productive rearrangements. TCRdb holds this immuneACCESS table with in-frame rearrangements only. Some clones are missing; in checked studies, unresolved V genes explain under half, and the rest has no known cause. V, J and clone size are those of that table, while D and trimming were read from the DNA. Here the sample has 150,000 to 200,000 clones; about nine tenths occur a single time. The top ten constitute about a sixth of the sample.

The CDR3 has 13 amino acids, counting the end cysteine and phenylalanine. Of all the DNA, just the CDR3 is kept, 39 bases in frame from base 1. The germline V gene gives CDR1 as KGHSH and CDR2 as LQKENI. Trimming takes 2 bases from V and 1 base from J, and the germline ends sit 3 bases apart. Each collaborating institution followed its own protocols to collect whole blood in K2EDTA tubes. For TCRbeta analysis, collaborators shipped samples in one of three forms: frozen whole blood, isolated PBMCs, or DNA extracted from either of those sample types. Turning to this clone: The target of this receptor is not known. The record has no base qualities; no much larger clone is one base away.

The sequencing input was peripheral blood. The clonotype originates from a man aged 55 to 70 with active or convalescent COVID-19. The rearranged segments are TRBV18 and TRBJ1-5; the D gene assignment is ambiguous. The CDR3 corresponds to CASSPGSNQPQHF. The DNA is TGTGCCAGCTCACCAGGCAGCAATCAGCCCCAGCATTTT.